This TCR beta chain was sequenced during a study of shared clonotypes between healthy human individuals. The repertoire was sequenced with immunoSEQ multiplex PCR; TCRdb's copy has only in-frame clones and lacks some. The table records about 2,500,000 clones, around 90% of them present only once. V trimming: 4 bases; J trimming: 6 bases; junction bases outside the gene matches: 8. Germline lookup yields CDR1 SGHDT and CDR2 YYEEEE. The CDR3 has 15 amino acids. The sequence derives from a man younger than 35 in good health. Material for sequencing was naive CD4+ T cells sorted from blood. The subset was: CD45RA+ positively selected. The V and J genes are TRBV5-6 and TRBJ2-2, with 8 bases identical to TRBD1. DNA for the CDR3: TGTGCCAGCAGCGTTGACAGGGGAGGACCCGGGGAGCTGTTTTTT. This encodes CASSVDRGGPGELFF.